This TCR beta chain is from a study of shared clonotypes between healthy human individuals. Notes on the study in general: A small donor pool kept down the genetic and exposure-history diversity that was represented. On the whole, naive subsets had larger estimated richness than memory subsets had.

About this clone: Antigen unknown.

Sorted-subset replicate PCRs used 200 ng of genomic DNA. This amount corresponded to about 29,000 T cell genomes. Only in-frame clones appear in the TCRdb table, and some are missing; sequencing was by immunoSEQ multiplex PCR. The table has a few million clones, roughly 95% seen once. Naive CD4+ cells were CD45RA-selected; the remaining cells were memory. V lost 1 base and J lost 6, with 11 bases in between. The CDR3 sequence is 14 residues long. CDR1 MGHRA and CDR2 YSYEKL come from the germline V gene. Input material: naive CD4+ T cells sorted from blood. Subset described: CD45RA+ positively selected. V usage is TRBV4-1 and J usage is TRBJ2-3; possible D gene TRBD2, 5 bases. The clonotype was recovered from a young man in good health. CDR3 residues: CASSQVPSLDTQYF. In DNA, the CDR3 is TGCGCCAGCAGCCAAGTCCCTAGCCTGGATACGCAGTATTTT.